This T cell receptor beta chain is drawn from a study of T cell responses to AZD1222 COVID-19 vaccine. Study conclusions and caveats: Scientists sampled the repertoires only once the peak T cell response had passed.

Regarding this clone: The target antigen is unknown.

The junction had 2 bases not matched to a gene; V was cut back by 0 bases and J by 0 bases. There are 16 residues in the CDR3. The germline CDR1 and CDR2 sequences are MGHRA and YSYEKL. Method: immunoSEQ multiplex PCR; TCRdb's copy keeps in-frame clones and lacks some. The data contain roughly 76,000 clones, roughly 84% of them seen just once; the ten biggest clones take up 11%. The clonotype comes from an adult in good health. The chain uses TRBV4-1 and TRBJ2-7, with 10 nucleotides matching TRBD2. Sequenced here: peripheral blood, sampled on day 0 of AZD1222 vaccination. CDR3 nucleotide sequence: TGCGCCAGCAGCCAAGAGGAGCGGGAGGGCTCCTACGAGCAGTACTTC. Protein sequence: CASSQEEREGSYEQYF.